The entry that follows covers one TCR beta chain sequence. The antigen is unknown. This record belongs to a study of cytomegalovirus exposure and HLA in healthy donors. Study-level findings and limits: It is likely that the observed cluster of highly shared sequence variants was a sequencing artifact.

PCR used 60 Vbeta primers and 13 Jbeta primers. Using immunoSEQ multiplex PCR, the repertoire was profiled, and TCRdb retains in-frame clones only, with some absent. The sample includes over 150,000 clones, around 90% of them seen just once. CDR3 length equals 16 residues. V gave up 0 bases and J gave up 2 bases, with 11 bases separating them. CDR1 and CDR2 from the germline V gene are LGHNA and YSLEER. The sequencing sample was made of PBMCs. The rearrangement joins TRBV4-3 to TRBJ2-1; tentatively, D is TRBD1 (6 bases). The source of this sequence is a woman aged 25 to 39 in good health and CMV-seronegative. CDR3 coding DNA: TGCGCCAGCAGCCAAGAGGAACAGGGCCCCTACAATGAGCAGTTCTTC. It codes for CASSQEEQGPYNEQFF.